This passage covers 4 T cell receptor beta chains from one sample sequenced in a study of glioma-infiltrating T cells after dendritic cell vaccination. The method was immunoSEQ multiplex PCR; TCRdb's version includes in-frame clones alone and lacks a portion of them. This table has some 70,000 clones, 81% appearing once. The sample in question was blood, obtained before dendritic cell vaccination. All receptors come from a human donor with glioblastoma.

The rearrangement uses TRBV9 and TRBJ1-1, with D perhaps matching TRBD1 (5 bases). Trimming pared 0 bases from V and 1 base from J, leaving 10 bases between. Germline CDR1 and CDR2: SGDLS and YYNGEE. The CDR3 is made up of 15 amino acids. CDR3: CASSVDSGRNTEAFF. CDR3 sequence (DNA): TGTGCCAGCAGCGTAGATTCAGGGCGGAACACTGAAGCTTTCTTT. The full variable domain, in which reference TRBV9 and TRBJ1-1 provide the parts outside the CDR3, is DSGVTQTPKHLITATGQRVTLRCSPRSGDLSVYWYQQSLDQGLQFLIQYYNGEERAKGNILERFSAQQFPDLHSELNLSSLELGDSALYFCASSVDSGRNTEAFFGQGTRLTVV.

The chain recombines TRBV7-2 with TRBJ2-5, with D tentatively TRBD1 (7 bases). Trimming shortened V by 2 bases and J by 5 bases, and 12 bases separated the two germline ends. Germline V lookup: CDR1 SGHTA, CDR2 FQGNSA. The CDR3 totals 14 residues. The CDR3 sequence: CASSLQGGVETQYF. As DNA, the CDR3 is TGTGCCAGCAGCTTACAGGGGGGAGTGGAGACCCAGTACTTC.

The chain is built from TRBV15 and TRBJ1-5, with a weak D call TRBD1 (6 bases). V was pared by 0 bases and J by 7 bases, with 13 bases between. Looked up from germline, CDR1 is LNHNV and CDR2 is YYDKDF (reference sequence). The CDR3 sequence is 15 residues long. The CDR3 spells CATSRDRGGEQPQHF. The CDR3 DNA follows: TGTGCCACCAGCAGAGATCGGGGGGGCGAGCAGCCCCAGCATTTT.

V gene TRBV6-5 combines with J gene TRBJ2-1, with D perhaps TRBD1 (6 bases). This CDR3 is built from 15 residues. Germline-derived CDR1 and CDR2 are MNHEY and SVGAGI. V was cut by 0 bases and J by 6 bases, with 12 bases left in between. CDR3 sequence (DNA): TGTGCCAGCAGTTACTCTTCGGCAGGGGTCAATGAGCAGTTCTTC. Translating it yields CASSYSSAGVNEQFF.